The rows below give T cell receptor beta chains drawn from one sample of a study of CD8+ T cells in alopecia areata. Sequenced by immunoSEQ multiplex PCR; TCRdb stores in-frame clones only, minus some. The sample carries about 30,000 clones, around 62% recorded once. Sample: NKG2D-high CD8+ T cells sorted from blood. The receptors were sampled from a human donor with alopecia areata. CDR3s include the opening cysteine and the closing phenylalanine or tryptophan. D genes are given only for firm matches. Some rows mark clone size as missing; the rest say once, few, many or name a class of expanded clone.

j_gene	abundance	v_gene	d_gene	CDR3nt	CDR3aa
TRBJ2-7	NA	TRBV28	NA	TGTGCCAGCAGTCCTCGCCTGAGTAGTTCCTACGAGCAGTACTTC	CASSPRLSSSYEQYF
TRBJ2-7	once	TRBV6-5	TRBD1	TGTGCCAGCAGTTACTCACGACAGGGCTACGAGCAGTACTTC	CASSYSRQGYEQYF
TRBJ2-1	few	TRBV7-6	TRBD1	TGTGCCAGCGGTCAGGGGGTGGACAATGAGCAGTTCTTC	CASGQGVDNEQFF
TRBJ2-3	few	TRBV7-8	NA	TGTGCCAGCAGTCTAATGGGGGGCGTCACAGATACGCAGTATTTT	CASSLMGGVTDTQYF
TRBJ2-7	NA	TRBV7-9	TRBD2	TGTGCCGGTACCTTAGCGGGAGCGGGAGAGCAGTACTTC	CAGTLAGAGEQYF
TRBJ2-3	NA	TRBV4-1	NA	TGCGCCAGCAGCCAAGGGGTTACAGATACGCAGTATTTT	CASSQGVTDTQYF
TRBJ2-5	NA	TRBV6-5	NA	TGTGCCAGCAGTTGGCAGGGGGGCCAAGAGACCCAGTACTTC	CASSWQGGQETQYF
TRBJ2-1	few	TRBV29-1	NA	TGCAGCGTAGAAATCCAGGGGAGCTCCTACAATGAGCAGTTCTTC	CSVEIQGSSYNEQFF
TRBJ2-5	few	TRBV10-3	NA	TGTGCCATCAGTGAGTCGAAGGACACCTACCAAGAGACCCAGTACTTC	CAISESKDTYQETQYF
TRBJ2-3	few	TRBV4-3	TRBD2	TGCGCCAGCAGCCAAGTACTAGCGGGGGGCACAGATACGCAGTATTTT	CASSQVLAGGTDTQYF
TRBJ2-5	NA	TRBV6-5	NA	TGTGCCAGTCGAAGTCCATTAGCGTTTGGTGAGACCCAGTACTTC	CASRSPLAFGETQYF
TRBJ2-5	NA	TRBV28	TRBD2	TGTGCCAGCACCTCACCTTCTGCGCGGGAGGGGGAGACCCAGTACTTC	CASTSPSAREGETQYF
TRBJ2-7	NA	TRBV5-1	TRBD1	TGCGCCAGCCGGGACAGATCCTCCTACGAGCAGTACTTC	CASRDRSSYEQYF
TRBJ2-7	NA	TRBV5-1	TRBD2	TGCGCCAGCAGCTTGGGGGAGGGAAACTCCTACGAGCAGTACTTC	CASSLGEGNSYEQYF
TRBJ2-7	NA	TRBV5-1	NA	TGCGCCAGCAGATTCACAGGAGCCTACGAGCAGTACTTC	CASRFTGAYEQYF
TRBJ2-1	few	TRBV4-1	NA	TGCGCCAGCAGCGCGACTCTTGAGCAGTTCTTC	CASSATLEQFF
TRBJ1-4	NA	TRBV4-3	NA	TGCGCCAGCAGCCAAGATACCGGGACGGATGCAACTAATGAAAAACTGTTTTTT	CASSQDTGTDATNEKLFF
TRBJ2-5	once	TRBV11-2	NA	TGTGCCAGCAGCTTAGCCCCGACAGACCAAGAGACCCAGTACTTC	CASSLAPTDQETQYF
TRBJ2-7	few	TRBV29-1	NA	TGCAGCGTTGAGGGAGACGGTTACGAGCAGTACTTC	CSVEGDGYEQYF
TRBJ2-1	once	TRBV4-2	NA	TGTGCCAGCAGCTCGGGGGGCCACTACAATGAGCAGTTCTTC	CASSSGGHYNEQFF
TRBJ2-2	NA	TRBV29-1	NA	TGCAGCGTTCGACACATCAACACCGGGGAGCTGTTTTTT	CSVRHINTGELFF
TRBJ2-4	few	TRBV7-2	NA	TGTGCCAGCAGCTTAGTGAGAGGGCGCGGAAACATTCAGTACTTC	CASSLVRGRGNIQYF
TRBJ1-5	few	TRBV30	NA	TGTGCCTGGAGTCAGCTAGGGGGGTTAGAGAATCAGCCCCAGCATTTT	CAWSQLGGLENQPQHF